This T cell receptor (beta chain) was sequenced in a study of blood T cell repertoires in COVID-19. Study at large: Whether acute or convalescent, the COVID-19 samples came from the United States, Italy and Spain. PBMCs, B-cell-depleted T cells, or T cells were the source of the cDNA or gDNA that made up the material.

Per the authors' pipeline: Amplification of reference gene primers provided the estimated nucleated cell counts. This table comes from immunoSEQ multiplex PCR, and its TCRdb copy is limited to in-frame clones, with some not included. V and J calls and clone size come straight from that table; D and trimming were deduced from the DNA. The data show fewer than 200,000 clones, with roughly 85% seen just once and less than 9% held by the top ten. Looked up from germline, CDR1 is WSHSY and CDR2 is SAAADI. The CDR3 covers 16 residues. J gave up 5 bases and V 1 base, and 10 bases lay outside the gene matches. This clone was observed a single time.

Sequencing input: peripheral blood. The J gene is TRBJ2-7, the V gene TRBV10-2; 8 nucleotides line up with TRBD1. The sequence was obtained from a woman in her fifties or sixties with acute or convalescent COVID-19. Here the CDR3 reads CASSELGQARRNEQYF. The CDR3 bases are TGCGCCAGCAGTGAGTTGGGACAGGCCCGGAGAAACGAGCAGTACTTC.